A single sample is the source of the 20 T cell receptor beta chains below, sequenced in a study of T cells in Graves' hyperthyroidism and ophthalmopathy. Amplification of TCR beta CDR3 regions was performed using RNA transcripts as template. The primer set for the first-round RT-PCR of the TCR CDR3 was HTBI. TCRdb itself ran the multiplex PCR reads through MiXCR, one entry per CDR3 protein. The sample contains 300,000 or so distinct CDR3 sequences, about a sixth of which appear only once. Material for sequencing was blood. These receptors all come from a woman aged 55-69 years with Graves' ophthalmopathy.

This clonotype has at least ten counts. The J gene is TRBJ2-7, the V gene TRBV7-9; tentative D call: TRBD2 (6 bases). Trimming stripped 4 bases from V and 7 bases from J, with 17 bases between. The CDR3 loop spans 14 amino acids. Per germline, CDR1 SEHNR and CDR2 FQNEAQ (reference sequence). The CDR3 DNA is TGTGCCAGCAGCTCGGAGGGATGGCTTTGGGAGCAGTACTTC. Protein sequence: CASSSEGWLWEQYF.

The J gene is TRBJ1-6, the V gene TRBV30; 7 nucleotides line up with TRBD1. V shed 7 bases, J shed 2 bases, and the junction held 2 bases outside the gene matches. The CDR3 runs to 13 residues. CDR1 is GTSNPN and CDR2 is SVGIG in the germline V gene (reference sequence). CDR3 bases: TGTGCCTTCGGGACAGCCTATAATTCACCCCTCCACTTT. Protein product: CAFGTAYNSPLHF.

This clonotype came up many times. The V call is TRBV5-1, the J call TRBJ1-1; D is undetermined. This CDR3 contains 14 residues. Trimming removed 0 bases at V and 0 bases at J, with 6 bases between. The germline gives CDR1 SGHRS, CDR2 YFSETQ. CDR3 residues: CASSLDGVNTEAFF. CDR3 DNA sequence: TGCGCCAGCAGCTTGGACGGAGTGAACACTGAAGCTTTCTTT. The whole variable domain, filled in from reference TRBV5-1 and TRBJ1-1, reads KAGVTQTPRYLIKTRGQQVTLSCSPISGHRSVSWYQQTPGQGLQFLFEYFSETQRNKGNFPGRFSGRQFSNSRSEMNVSTLELGDSALYLCASSLDGVNTEAFFGQGTRLTVV.

The table lists this clonotype with many counts. V gene TRBV12-3 or TRBV12-4 combines with J gene TRBJ1-1; 10 nucleotides match TRBD1. The CDR3 covers 13 residues. J gave up 10 bases and V 6 bases, and 8 bases lay outside the gene matches. In DNA form, the CDR3 reads TGTGCCAGCAGGTCGCCGGACAGGGGGATAGCTTTCTTT. As protein: CASRSPDRGIAFF.

This clonotype has a handful of counts. V usage is TRBV9 and J usage is TRBJ1-2, with a possible D match to TRBD1 (5 bases). V lost 6 bases, J lost 1 base, and 13 bases lay in between. Looked up from germline, CDR1 is SGDLS and CDR2 is YYNGEE. There are 14 residues in the CDR3. CDR3 residues: CASTQGDGNYGYTF. For the CDR3, the DNA is TGTGCCAGCACCCAGGGCGACGGTAACTATGGCTACACCTTC.

In the case of this clonotype: It may be a read error: a sequence one base away is much more abundant. The chain is built from TRBV3-1 and TRBJ1-1, with D tentatively TRBD1 (5 bases). Trimming pared 0 bases from V and 10 bases from J, leaving 15 bases between. The CDR3 extends over 14 amino acids. Germline V lookup: CDR1 LGHDT, CDR2 YNNKEL (reference sequence). The CDR3 nucleotides are TGTGCCAGCAGCCAAGATTGGGGGGAAGGTGTAGCTTTCTTT. As protein: CASSQDWGEGVAFF.

This clonotype has only a few counts. The rearrangement links TRBV27 to TRBJ1-5; D is uncertain. The germline gives CDR1 MNHEY, CDR2 SMNVEV (reference sequence). CDR3 length: 14 amino acids. V gave up 3 bases and J gave up 6 bases, with 12 bases separating them. CDR3 sequence (DNA): TGTGCCAGCAGTTTTTCCACAGCTGGTCAGCCCCAGCATTTT. This encodes CASSFSTAGQPQHF.

This clonotype was seen repeatedly, ten times or more. This chain joins TRBV5-5 and TRBJ1-1, with D unresolved. This CDR3 contains 16 residues. Between the trimmed V and J ends, which lost 4 bases and 0 bases, there was a span of 16 bases. In germline, CDR1 is SGHKS, CDR2 YYEKEE (reference sequence). In DNA, the CDR3 is TGTGCCAGCAGCCCCGGTGGAGGTTCCATGAACACTGAAGCTTTCTTT. Translation: CASSPGGGSMNTEAFF.

The chain recombines TRBV4-1 with TRBJ1-4; maybe TRBD1 (5 bases). V dropped 4 bases and J dropped 2 bases, with 20 bases sitting between them. The CDR3 spans 18 residues. Germline lookup yields CDR1 MGHRA and CDR2 YSYEKL. CDR3 DNA: TGCGCCAGCAGCCCAATCGGAAGGGGAGGAGTCACTAATGAAAAACTGTTTTTT. Translating gives CASSPIGRGGVTNEKLFF.

In its sample, this clonotype was seen many times. The V gene is TRBV28, the J gene TRBJ1-3, with D possibly matching TRBD1 (5 bases). Germline V lookup: CDR1 MDHEN, CDR2 SYDVKM. The ends were cut back, 4 bases at V and 2 bases at J, with 15 bases in the middle. The CDR3 has 16 residues. CDR3 residues: CASSWAGLKPGNTIYF. The DNA for the CDR3 is TGTGCCAGCAGTTGGGCAGGGTTGAAGCCTGGAAACACCATATATTTT.

This clonotype was counted at least ten times. The genes are TRBV20-1 and TRBJ2-7; no definite D call. V was shortened by 6 bases and J by 0 bases, with 15 bases between the two germline ends. Per germline, CDR1 DFQATT and CDR2 SNEGSKA (reference sequence). This CDR3 region has 14 residues. The CDR3 protein is CSAKPAIFSYEQYF. The CDR3 DNA sequence: TGCAGTGCCAAGCCCGCTATTTTCTCCTACGAGCAGTACTTC.

This clonotype was detected only a few times. This chain joins TRBV20-1 and TRBJ2-5; D not resolved. V dropped 2 bases and J dropped 2 bases, with 27 bases sitting between them. Looked up from germline, CDR1 is DFQATT and CDR2 is SNEGSKA (reference sequence). This CDR3 is 19 amino acids long. The CDR3 sequence: CSARRQLRTSIALQETQYF. The CDR3, as DNA: TGCAGTGCTAGACGGCAGCTGAGAACATCGATAGCTCTACAAGAGACCCAGTACTTC.

This clonotype was seen more than once but under ten times. The genes are TRBV4-1 and TRBJ2-3; weak D call: TRBD2 (5 bases). Trimming cost V 1 base and J 5 bases, with 10 bases left between them. From germline, CDR1 is MGHRA and CDR2 YSYEKL. There are 14 residues in the CDR3. The CDR3 DNA reads TGCGCCAGCAGCCAAGGTCGGGGATTAGATACGCAGTATTTT. Amino acid sequence: CASSQGRGLDTQYF.

This clonotype was counted many times. The V and J genes are TRBV5-1 and TRBJ2-3, with D tentatively TRBD1 (6 bases). This CDR3 is 15 amino acids long. The V gene's germline CDR1 is SGHRS and CDR2 YFSETQ. V lost 6 bases to trimming and J lost 2 bases, with 16 bases between them. Written as DNA, the CDR3 is TGCGCCAGCAAGGATTCGGGACATTCCACAGATACGCAGTATTTT. As protein: CASKDSGHSTDTQYF.

The V call is TRBV20-1, the J call TRBJ1-2, with TRBD1 matching over 8 bases. The CDR3 spans 13 residues. Germline-derived CDR1 and CDR2 are DFQATT and SNEGSKA (reference sequence). The trim removed 3 bases at V and 7 bases at J, leaving 7 bases unmatched. The CDR3 nucleotides are TGCAGTGCTAGGCCCGGACAGGGAGCTGGCTACACCTTC. It encodes CSARPGQGAGYTF.

This chain links TRBV24-1 with TRBJ2-5; 10 bases agree with TRBD1. From germline, CDR1 is KGHDR and CDR2 SFDVKD. The CDR3 sequence is 14 residues long. The trim removed 4 bases at V and 5 bases at J, leaving 3 bases unmatched. The CDR3 region has the DNA TGTGCCACCAGTGAGACAGGGGGCGGGGAGACCCAGTACTTC. This gives the protein CATSETGGGETQYF.

This clonotype was recorded at least ten times. V usage is TRBV10-3 and J usage is TRBJ1-6; 7 bases align to TRBD1. CDR3 size: 15 residues. The V segment lost 8 bases and the J segment 3 bases; nucleotides outside the gene matches: 7. CDR1 is ENHRY and CDR2 is SYGVKD in the germline V gene. The CDR3: CAIREAGGYNSPLHF. As DNA, the CDR3 is TGTGCCATCCGAGAAGCAGGGGGCTATAATTCACCCCTCCACTTT.

In its sample, this clonotype was seen a few times. This rearrangement joins TRBV19 to TRBJ2-1, with D tentatively TRBD1 (5 bases). V gave up 7 bases and J gave up 2 bases, with 15 bases separating them. The CDR3 covers 15 residues. From germline, CDR1 is LNHDA and CDR2 SQIVND (reference sequence). The CDR3 sequence is CASNPLGATYNEQFF. In nucleotides, the CDR3 is TGTGCCAGTAACCCTTTAGGGGCGACCTACAATGAGCAGTTCTTC.

The rearrangement uses TRBV9 and TRBJ1-5; perhaps TRBD1 as D (5 bases). Germline V lookup: CDR1 SGDLS, CDR2 YYNGEE. The CDR3 consists of 15 residues. Trimming cost V 0 bases and J 3 bases, with 10 bases left between them. The CDR3 DNA sequence: TGTGCCAGCAGCGTAGCTCAGGGTGACAATCAGCCCCAGCATTTT. This sequence encodes CASSVAQGDNQPQHF.

This clonotype turned up a few times. The chain recombines TRBV12-3 or TRBV12-4 with TRBJ2-3; possibly TRBD2 for D (5 bases). V was clipped by 3 bases and J by 0 bases, with 13 bases between them. The CDR3 is made up of 16 amino acids. CDR3 nucleotide sequence: TGTGCCAGCAGTTTGCGGGTCCGCCCTAGCACAGATACGCAGTATTTT. Translating it yields CASSLRVRPSTDTQYF.